This T cell receptor (beta chain) stems from a study of blood T cell repertoires in COVID-19. Overall study context: The analysed material was cDNA or gDNA that came from T cells, B-cell-depleted T cells, or PBMCs.

This CDR3 is 15 amino acids long. The trim removed 5 bases at V and 7 bases at J, leaving 11 bases unmatched. Germline loops: CDR1 SNHLY, CDR2 FYNNEI. Original analysis: Amplification of reference gene primers was used by the study to estimate nucleated cell counts. Profiled with immunoSEQ multiplex PCR; TCRdb holds only in-frame clones, not every one. For V, J and clone size, that table is used; D and trimming come from the DNA. The sample lists 100,000 to 150,000 clones, approximately 83% occurring once. The sample comprised peripheral blood. This TCR was sampled from a man older than 75 with active or convalescent COVID-19. The J gene is TRBJ1-2, the V gene TRBV2; TRBD1 matches at 9 bases. CDR3 in DNA: TGTGCCAGCAGTAGAGGAATGGGACAGGGTTCTGGCTACACCTTC. It translates to CASSRGMGQGSGYTF.